This record concerns one T cell receptor beta chain sequence. The antigen remains undetermined. Primers included in the PCR were 60 Vbeta and 13 Jbeta primers. Measured with immunoSEQ multiplex PCR; TCRdb has only the in-frame clones, and not every one. The sample lists 100,000 to 150,000 clones, roughly 73% seen once, with under 5.5% in the top ten. This sample was taken from a study of cytomegalovirus exposure and HLA in healthy donors. Trimming at V came to 0 bases and at J to 4 bases, leaving 8 bases not matched to a gene. The CDR3 has 18 residues. Germline CDR1 is SGDLS and CDR2 is YYNGEE. Study findings and constraints: In vitro experiments confirmed that three CMV-associated chains were specific for CMV antigens. Productive rates of about 90% or about 30% were seen for most TCR beta V segments in an earlier analysis.

The receptor was derived from a man in his 60s in good health and CMV-seropositive. The chain joins TRBV9 to TRBJ2-6; TRBD2 matches 9 bases. Sample: PBMCs. The CDR3 nucleotides are TGTGCCAGCAGCGTAGTTCAAGCGGGGGGATCGGGGGCCAACGTCCTGACTTTC. Translated: CASSVVQAGGSGANVLTF.